This TCR beta chain emerged from a study of tumor and adjacent non-tumor tissue in lung cancer. On the study more broadly: Histology: around 13 adenocarcinoma, a couple of squamous cell carcinoma, 1 small cell lung cancer.

Germline V CDR1 and CDR2: ENHRY, SYGVKD. The CDR3 spans 14 residues. Of note for this clonotype: As yet, its antigen is unknown. One junction end does not reproduce the germline sequence, and a read error may be involved.

The library came from three nested PCR rounds adapted from ARM-PCR protocols. TCRdb re-analysed the multiplex PCR reads in MiXCR, keeping a single row per CDR3 protein. This table has roughly 70,000 distinct CDR3 sequences, 65% to 75% appearing once. The template was RNA from unsorted bulk tissue. This non-tumor lung sample came from over 3 cm beyond the tumor edge. The study's findings and limits: Tumor tissue had significantly higher TCR diversity than normal lung. Tumor repertoires had a smaller top 100 clone share than normal lung. Shorter survival was associated with higher TCR diversity in tumors.

Material: distant non-tumor lung tissue. V gene TRBV10-3 combines with J gene TRBJ2-2, with a possible D match to TRBD2 (5 bases). This TCR came from a woman aged 45 to 65 with non-small cell lung cancer. The CDR3 here is CVISESMADGELLF. In nucleotides, the CDR3 is TGTGTCATCAGTGAGTCGATGGCAGACGGGGAACTGCTTTTT.